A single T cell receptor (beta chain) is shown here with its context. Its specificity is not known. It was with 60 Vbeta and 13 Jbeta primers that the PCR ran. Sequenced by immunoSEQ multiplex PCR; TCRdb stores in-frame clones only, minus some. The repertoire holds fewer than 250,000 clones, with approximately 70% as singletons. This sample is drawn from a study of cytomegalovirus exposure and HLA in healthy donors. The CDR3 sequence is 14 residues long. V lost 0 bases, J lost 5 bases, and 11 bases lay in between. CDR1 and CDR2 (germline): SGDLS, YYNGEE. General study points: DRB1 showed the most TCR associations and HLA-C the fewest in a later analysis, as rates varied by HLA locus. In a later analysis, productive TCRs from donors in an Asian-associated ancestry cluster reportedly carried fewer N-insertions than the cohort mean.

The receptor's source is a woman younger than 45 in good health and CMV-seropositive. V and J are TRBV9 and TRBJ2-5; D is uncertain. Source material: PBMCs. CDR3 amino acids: CASSVGWAGETQYF. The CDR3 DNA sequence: TGTGCCAGCAGCGTAGGGTGGGCTGGGGAGACCCAGTACTTC. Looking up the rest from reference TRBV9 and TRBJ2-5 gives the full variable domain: DSGVTQTPKHLITATGQRVTLRCSPRSGDLSVYWYQQSLDQGLQFLIQYYNGEERAKGNILERFSAQQFPDLHSELNLSSLELGDSALYFCASSVGWAGETQYFGPGTRLLVL.